These 5 T cell receptor beta chains were sequenced from one sample in a study of shared clonotypes between healthy human individuals. Sequencing was performed with immunoSEQ multiplex PCR; in TCRdb, only in-frame clones are kept and a portion is missing. The repertoire holds 2 million to 3 million clones, 80% to 95% seen once, with about 0.34% in the top ten. Sequencing used naive CD4+ T cells from PBMCs. Subset reported: CD45RA+ positively selected. The receptor set was obtained from a man younger than 30 in good health. Some clones in this sample may be carry-over from other donors' samples.

This rearrangement joins TRBV7-3 to TRBJ2-7; 8 bases fit TRBD1. This CDR3 has 15 residues. Trimming at V came to 2 bases and at J to 4 bases, leaving 7 bases not matched to a gene. The germline gives CDR1 SGHTA, CDR2 FQGTGA. In DNA, the CDR3 is TGTGCCAGCAGCTTAGTTAGGACAGGGAGATACGAGCAGTACTTC. It yields the protein CASSLVRTGRYEQYF.

The chain joins TRBV5-1 to TRBJ2-7; no definite D call. There are 13 residues in the CDR3. The V gene's germline CDR1 is SGHRS and CDR2 YFSETQ. Deletions cut 3 bases from V and 11 bases from J, with 18 bases between. The DNA of the CDR3 is TGCGCCAGCAGCTCCCCTGGGGAAAGTAAGGAGTACTTC. Its translation: CASSSPGESKEYF.

This clone was observed a single time. The rearrangement uses TRBV6-5 and TRBJ2-5; D gene unclear. The CDR3 is 14 amino acids. CDR1 is MNHEY, CDR2 SVGAGI, per germline. V was shortened by 6 bases and J by 4 bases, with 15 bases between the two germline ends. The CDR3 region has the DNA TGTGCCAGCAGAGCCGGCCCCTTTGGAGAGACCCAGTACTTC. Protein sequence: CASRAGPFGETQYF.

The V gene is TRBV25-1, the J gene TRBJ2-2, with 9 bases identical to TRBD1. CDR1 and CDR2 (germline): MGHDK, SYGVNS. Trimming at V came to 7 bases and at J to 4 bases, leaving 4 bases not matched to a gene. The CDR3 sequence is 14 residues long. CDR3 residues: CASIQTGGTGELFF. CDR3 DNA sequence: TGTGCCAGCATTCAGACAGGGGGCACCGGGGAGCTGTTTTTT.

The chain is built from TRBV7-2 and TRBJ2-7; TRBD2 is a possible D gene (6 bases). Germline CDR1 is SGHTA and CDR2 is FQGNSA. CDR3 length: 14 residues. V shed 1 base and J shed 6 bases, with 13 bases lying between them. CDR3 bases: TGTGCCAGCAGCTTAGTGGGATCGGGGGTCGAGCAGTACTTC. Protein: CASSLVGSGVEQYF. The variable domain in full, with the rest retrieved from reference TRBV7-2 and TRBJ2-7, is GAGVSQSPSNKVTEKGKDVELRCDPISGHTALYWYRQSLGQGLEFLIYFQGNSAPDKSGLPSDRFSAERTGGSVSTLTIQRTQQEDSAVYLCASSLVGSGVEQYFGPGTRLTVT.